These T cell receptor beta chains were read from a single sample in a study of T cells after yellow fever vaccination. A single record per CDR3 protein comes from TCRdb applying MiXCR to the 5' RACE reads. This sample has 50,000 to 75,000 distinct CDR3 sequences, with around 6.1% found just once. The specimen comprised PBMCs, either bulk or a sorted T-cell subset (CD4+, CD8+, memory, or dextramer-sorted; not recorded which), sampled on the day of the yellow fever booster vaccination. The receptors originated from a man in his late teens or twenties who received the YFV17D yellow fever vaccine. Both conserved end residues are part of each CDR3. The D gene is left open where the match is weak. A row's size may be missing; if present it is once, few, many or a size class.

abundance | j_gene | v_gene | d_gene | CDR3nt | CDR3aa
many | TRBJ2-1 | TRBV29-1 | TRBD1 | TGCAGCGTTGCCGGGACAGGGGGCTACAATGAGCAGTTCTTC | CSVAGTGGYNEQFF
- | TRBJ1-2 | TRBV4-1 | - | TGCGCCAGCAGCCATGATCCAGGGAGTCTACATGGCTACACCTTC | CASSHDPGSLHGYTF
few | TRBJ1-5 | TRBV6-1 | - | TGTGCCAGCAGTGAAGGGTTGGTCATCGGATTAGATCAGCCCCAGCATTTT | CASSEGLVIGLDQPQHF
few | TRBJ2-1 | TRBV12-3/TRBV12-4 | TRBD2 | TGTGCCATTAGCGGGGGGCACAATGAGCAGTTCTTC | CAISGGHNEQFF
many | TRBJ1-1 | TRBV12-3/TRBV12-4 | - | TGTGCCAGCAGTCCTCAGCCCTGGGGCACTGAAGCTTTCTTT | CASSPQPWGTEAFF
- | TRBJ2-4 | TRBV5-4 | - | TGTGCCAGCAGCTTGGAGGACGCCGGAAACATTCAGTACTTC | CASSLEDAGNIQYF
many | TRBJ1-5 | TRBV6-5 | - | TGTGCCAGCAGCGGGAACCTAAATCAGCCCCAGCATTTT | CASSGNLNQPQHF
many | TRBJ2-1 | TRBV10-3 | - | TGTGCCACTCTTGGGCTCCCAAACAATGAGCAGTTCTTC | CATLGLPNNEQFF
few | TRBJ2-1 | TRBV20-1 | TRBD2 | TGCAGTGCTAGAGAGAGCGGGGGAACAGGGAATGAGCAGTTCTTC | CSARESGGTGNEQFF
many | TRBJ2-3 | TRBV5-1 | - | TGCGCCAGCAGCTCAAGCCCGGGACCTAGCACAGATACGCAGTATTTT | CASSSSPGPSTDTQYF
few | TRBJ2-2 | TRBV4-1 | - | TGCGCCAGCAGCCAAGAACCTAACACCGGGGAGCTGTTTTTT | CASSQEPNTGELFF
few | TRBJ1-5 | TRBV20-1 | TRBD1 | TGCAGTGCTAGAGCTGGTGGGACAGGCAATCAGCCCCAGCATTTT | CSARAGGTGNQPQHF
many | TRBJ2-5 | TRBV29-1 | - | TGCAGCGTTGAAGATCGCGGAGTGCAAGAGACCCAGTACTTC | CSVEDRGVQETQYF
few | TRBJ2-3 | TRBV5-1 | - | TGCGCCAGCAGCTCAGAAGGGGTTATTTCAGATACGCAGTATTTT | CASSSEGVISDTQYF
- | TRBJ2-5 | TRBV15 | - | TGTGCCACCAGCAATGGGGCAGGAGAAGAGACCCAGTACTTC | CATSNGAGEETQYF
- | TRBJ1-3 | TRBV4-3 | - | TGCGCCAGCAGCCAGGGGACACGTGGAAACACCATATATTTT | CASSQGTRGNTIYF
few | TRBJ2-1 | TRBV6-6 | TRBD1 | TGTGCCAGCAGCTCCGGGACAGGGGTCTCCTACAATGAGCAGTTCTTC | CASSSGTGVSYNEQFF
few | TRBJ1-5 | TRBV7-2 | TRBD1 | TGTGCCAGCAGCCCCCAGACAGGGTTAAACGGTCAGCCCCAGCATTTT | CASSPQTGLNGQPQHF
many | TRBJ2-7 | TRBV29-1 | - | TGCAGCGTTGATACGTTTGACTCCGGAGACTACCGGCAGTACTTC | CSVDTFDSGDYRQYF
many | TRBJ2-6 | TRBV4-3 | TRBD1 | TGCGCCAGCAGCCGTACAGGGGTAAGACGATACTCCTCTGGGGCCAACGTCCTGACTTTC | CASSRTGVRRYSSGANVLTF
many | TRBJ2-2 | TRBV5-1 | - | TGCGCCAGCAGCCAAGGCGCGATGAACACCGGGGAGCTGTTTTTT | CASSQGAMNTGELFF
few | TRBJ2-2 | TRBV4-3 | TRBD2 | TGCGCCAGCAGCCAAGGGGCGGGGGCCGGGGAGCTGTTTTTT | CASSQGAGAGELFF
many | TRBJ2-7 | TRBV29-1 | - | TGCAGCGTGGTCGTCGGTTACGAGCAGTACTTC | CSVVVGYEQYF
many | TRBJ2-1 | TRBV7-8 | TRBD2 | TGTGCCAGCAGCTTAGTAGCGGGGCTGGACTACAATGAGCAGTTCTTC | CASSLVAGLDYNEQFF
few | TRBJ2-5 | TRBV6-2/TRBV6-3 | TRBD1 | TGTGCCAGCAGTCCACAGGACAGGGGACAAGAGACCCAGTACTTC | CASSPQDRGQETQYF
many | TRBJ2-1 | TRBV20-1 | TRBD2 | TGCAGTGCTAGAGGGGATCTGTCCCGGGGGGGCCAGGGTGAGCAGTTCTTC | CSARGDLSRGGQGEQFF
- | TRBJ1-5 | TRBV5-6 | - | TGTGCCAGCAGCTTGTCACAGGGCTGGGAGGGTCAGCCCCAGCATTTT | CASSLSQGWEGQPQHF
many | TRBJ2-3 | TRBV5-1 | TRBD2 | TGCGCCAGCAGCCTAAGCGGGACTAGCACAGATACGCAGTATTTT | CASSLSGTSTDTQYF
- | TRBJ2-1 | TRBV7-9 | - | TGTGCCAGCAGCGATTTGGAGTCCTACAATGAGCAGTTCTTC | CASSDLESYNEQFF
few | TRBJ2-1 | TRBV7-2 | TRBD1 | TGTGCCAGCAGCCAAGGGACAGGGTTAGCCCATGAGCAGTTCTTC | CASSQGTGLAHEQFF
many | TRBJ2-4 | TRBV20-1 | TRBD1 | TGCAGTGCCCTTCGACCGGGACAGGGGGTAATCATTCAGTACTTC | CSALRPGQGVIIQYF
many | TRBJ2-3 | TRBV7-8 | - | TGTGCCAGCAGCTGGAGCGGGCCCCTCACAGATACGCAGTATTTT | CASSWSGPLTDTQYF
many | TRBJ1-1 | TRBV6-5 | TRBD1 | TGTGCCAGCAGCTTCGAACAGGGGATGAACACTGAAGCTTTCTTT | CASSFEQGMNTEAFF
many | TRBJ2-3 | TRBV4-3 | TRBD2 | TGCGCCAGCAGCCACACTAGCGGGGGGGATGATACGCAGTATTTT | CASSHTSGGDDTQYF
many | TRBJ2-4 | TRBV12-3/TRBV12-4 | TRBD2 | TGTGCCAGCAGCCTGGTAGCGGGGGGCTTGAAAAACATTCAGTACTTC | CASSLVAGGLKNIQYF
- | TRBJ1-1 | TRBV7-9 | TRBD1 | TGTGCCAGCAGCCCTAGCTCCCAGGGGGCCGACACTGAAGCTTTCTTT | CASSPSSQGADTEAFF
- | TRBJ2-2 | TRBV27 | TRBD2 | TGTGCCAGCAGTTTACTGACTAGCGGGGGGGCCTACGGGGAGCTGTTTTTT | CASSLLTSGGAYGELFF
many | TRBJ1-3 | TRBV20-1 | TRBD1 | TGCAGTGCTGGGGGACAGGGAGGCACCATATATTTT | CSAGGQGGTIYF
- | TRBJ1-4 | TRBV4-1 | TRBD1 | TGCGCCAGCAGCCAAGAGGAGGACAGGGTCGGTGAAAAACTGTTTTTT | CASSQEEDRVGEKLFF
many | TRBJ1-3 | TRBV27 | - | TGTGCCAGCAGCCCTCCGGGGGCTGGAAACACCATATATTTT | CASSPPGAGNTIYF
many | TRBJ1-5 | TRBV4-1 | - | TGCGCCAGCAGCCAAGACAGGTGGCCAGGCTCTAATCAGCCCCAGCATTTT | CASSQDRWPGSNQPQHF
few | TRBJ2-5 | TRBV20-1 | TRBD2 | TGCAGTGCTAGAGATCGGCGGGGGGTCATGGCCCAGTACTTC | CSARDRRGVMAQYF
few | TRBJ1-3 | TRBV12-3/TRBV12-4 | - | TGTGCCAGCAGCTCAGGGATCCTCTCTGGAAACACCATATATTTT | CASSSGILSGNTIYF
few | TRBJ2-2 | TRBV28 | - | - | CASSLGRRAGELFF
many | TRBJ1-6 | TRBV25-1 | TRBD1 | TGTGCCAGCAGTGAATACGGGACAGGGAATTCACCCCTCCACTTT | CASSEYGTGNSPLHF
many | TRBJ2-7 | TRBV5-1 | - | TGCGCCAGCAGCCCGGCGGTCAGATTCTCCTACGAGCAGTACTTC | CASSPAVRFSYEQYF
many | TRBJ2-1 | TRBV7-2 | - | TGTGCCAGCAGCCCCTCGCGGGCGGGTGAGCAGTTCTTC | CASSPSRAGEQFF
few | TRBJ1-5 | TRBV24-1 | TRBD1 | TGTGCCACCAGTGGACCACAGGGGCGGAATCAGCCCCAGCATTTT | CATSGPQGRNQPQHF
many | TRBJ1-2 | TRBV9 | TRBD1 | TGTGCCAGCAGCGCAAAGACAGGGGGTGGCTATGGCTACACCTTC | CASSAKTGGGYGYTF
many | TRBJ1-5 | TRBV7-8 | - | TGTGCCAGCAGCGGCGACAGCGTCGGTCAGCCCCAGCATTTT | CASSGDSVGQPQHF
few | TRBJ2-1 | TRBV6-6 | TRBD1 | TGTGCCAGCAGTTACAGCACAGGGGTCCACAATGAGCAGTTCTTC | CASSYSTGVHNEQFF
many | TRBJ2-5 | TRBV11-2 | - | TGTGCCAGCAGCAATTTCGCGGGGGCGTTAGGGACCCAGTACTTC | CASSNFAGALGTQYF
many | TRBJ1-6 | TRBV4-3 | - | TGCGCCAGCAGCCAAGAAACAGGGTTTTCACCCCTCCACTTT | CASSQETGFSPLHF
many | TRBJ1-1 | TRBV18 | - | TGTGCCAGCTCACCAGGACAGTATGATGAAGCTTTCTTT | CASSPGQYDEAFF
few | TRBJ2-3 | TRBV7-9 | - | TGTGCCAGCAGCTTAGTGGGGAGGACAGATACGCAGTATTTT | CASSLVGRTDTQYF
- | TRBJ2-3 | TRBV5-1 | - | TGCGCCAGCAGCTTGGAGAAAAGCACAGATACGCAGTATTTT | CASSLEKSTDTQYF
- | TRBJ2-5 | TRBV7-9 | TRBD1 | TGTGCCAGCAGCTTGACAGGGCCGGAAGAGACCCAGTACTTC | CASSLTGPEETQYF
few | TRBJ1-5 | TRBV20-1 | - | TGCAGTGCTACCTACAGGGTTAGCAATCAGCCCCAGCATTTT | CSATYRVSNQPQHF
- | TRBJ2-1 | TRBV15 | - | TGTGCCACCAGCAGACACAACAATGAGCAGTTCTTC | CATSRHNNEQFF